This T cell receptor beta chain was profiled in a study of cytomegalovirus exposure and HLA in healthy donors. Notes on the study in general: Some TCR beta chains (roughly 160 of them) were listed as cytomegalovirus-associated.

The PCR was carried out with 60 Vbeta primers and 13 Jbeta primers. Measured with immunoSEQ multiplex PCR; TCRdb has only the in-frame clones, and not every one. The table shows 150,000 to 250,000 clones, with around 86% occurring only once. On this clone: The antigen remains unidentified.

CDR3 size: 15 residues. Per the germline V gene, CDR1 is ENHRY and CDR2 is SYGVKD. Between the trimmed V and J ends, which lost 2 bases and 6 bases, there was a span of 15 bases. The chain recombines TRBV10-3 with TRBJ2-3; unclear D gene. Sequencing was carried out using PBMCs. This TCR derives from a woman in her forties or fifties in good health and CMV-seropositive. In DNA, the CDR3 is TGTGCCATCAGTGAGGCAGAACAGTCGGCGGATACGCAGTATTTT. It specifies CAISEAEQSADTQYF.